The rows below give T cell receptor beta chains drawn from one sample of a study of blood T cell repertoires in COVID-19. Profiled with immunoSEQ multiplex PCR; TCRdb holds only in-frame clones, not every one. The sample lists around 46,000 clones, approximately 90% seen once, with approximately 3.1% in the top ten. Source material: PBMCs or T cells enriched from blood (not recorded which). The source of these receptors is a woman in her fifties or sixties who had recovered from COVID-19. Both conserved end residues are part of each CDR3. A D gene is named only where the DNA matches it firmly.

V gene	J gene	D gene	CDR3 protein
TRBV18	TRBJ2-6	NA	CASSASTGANVLTF
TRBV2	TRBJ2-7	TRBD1	CASRRDRGSSVYEQYF
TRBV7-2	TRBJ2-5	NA	CASSFAGEETQYF
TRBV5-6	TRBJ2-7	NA	CASSSYTTTWGDEQYF
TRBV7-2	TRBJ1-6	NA	CASSLTPGPLHF
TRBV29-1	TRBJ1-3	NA	CSVVEGAGNTIYF
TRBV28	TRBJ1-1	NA	CASSLEARHTEAFF
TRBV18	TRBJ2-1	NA	CASSPLDNYNEQFF
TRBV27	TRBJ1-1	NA	CASSLGAFRGTEAFF
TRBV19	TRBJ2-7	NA	CASSRGVAVGHYEQYF
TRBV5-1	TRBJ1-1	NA	CASKLGSGGTEAFF
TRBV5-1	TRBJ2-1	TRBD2	CASSLGALGTSGYNEQFF